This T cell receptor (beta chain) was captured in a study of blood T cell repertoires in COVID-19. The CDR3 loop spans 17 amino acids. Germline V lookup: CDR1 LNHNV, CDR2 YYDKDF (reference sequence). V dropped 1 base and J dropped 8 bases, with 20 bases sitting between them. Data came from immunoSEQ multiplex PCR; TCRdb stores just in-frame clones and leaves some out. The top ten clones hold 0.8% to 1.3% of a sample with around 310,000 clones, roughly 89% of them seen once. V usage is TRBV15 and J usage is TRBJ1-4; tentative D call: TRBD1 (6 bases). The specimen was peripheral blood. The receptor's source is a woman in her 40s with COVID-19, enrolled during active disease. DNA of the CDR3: TGTGCCACCAGCAGAGCCACCGGGACACGGCATGGGGAAAAACTGTTTTTT. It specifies CATSRATGTRHGEKLFF.